This TCR beta chain was recorded in a study of blood T cell repertoires in COVID-19. Across the whole study: Samples came from the United States, Italy and Spain, spanning acute and convalescent COVID-19. T cells, B-cell-depleted T cells, or PBMCs provided the cDNA or gDNA that served as material.

The CDR3 has 13 amino acids. Trimming took off 5 bases at V and 7 bases at J, with 12 bases between the two ends. Germline assignment: CDR1 MDHEN and CDR2 SYDVKM. In the original processing: Estimated nucleated cell counts came from reference gene primer amplification. Sequenced by immunoSEQ multiplex PCR; TCRdb stores in-frame clones only, minus some. V and J calls plus clone size are reproduced from that table; the DNA served to infer D and trimming. The sample has about 200,000 clones, 90% seen once; the top ten hold roughly 0.56%. The chain uses TRBV28 and TRBJ1-5, with D possibly being TRBD1 (6 bases). Sequenced sample: peripheral blood. This clonotype was obtained from a middle-aged man with acute or convalescent COVID-19. The chain's CDR3 is CASSPGDGQPQHF. The CDR3 nucleotides are TGTGCCAGCAGTCCAGGGGACGGCCAGCCCCAGCATTTT.